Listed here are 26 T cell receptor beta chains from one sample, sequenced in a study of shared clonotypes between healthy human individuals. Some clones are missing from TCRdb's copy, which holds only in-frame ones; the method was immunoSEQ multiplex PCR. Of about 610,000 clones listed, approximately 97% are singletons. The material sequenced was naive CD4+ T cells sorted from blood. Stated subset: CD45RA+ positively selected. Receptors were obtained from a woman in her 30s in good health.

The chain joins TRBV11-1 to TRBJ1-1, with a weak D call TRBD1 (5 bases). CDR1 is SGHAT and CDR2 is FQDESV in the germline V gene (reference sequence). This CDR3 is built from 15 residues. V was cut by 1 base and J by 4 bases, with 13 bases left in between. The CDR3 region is CASSLVQGVGTEAFF. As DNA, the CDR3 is TGTGCCAGCAGCTTAGTTCAGGGTGTAGGCACTGAAGCTTTCTTT. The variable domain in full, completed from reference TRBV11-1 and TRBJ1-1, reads EAEVAQSPRYKITEKSQAVAFWCDPISGHATLYWYRQILGQGPELLVQFQDESVVDDSQLPKDRFSAERLKGVDSTLKIQPAELGDSAMYLCASSLVQGVGTEAFFGQGTRLTVV.

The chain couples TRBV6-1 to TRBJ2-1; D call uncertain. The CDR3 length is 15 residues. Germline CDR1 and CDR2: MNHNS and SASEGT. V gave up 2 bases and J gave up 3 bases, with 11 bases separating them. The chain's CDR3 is CASSESLVDYNEQFF. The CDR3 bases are TGTGCCAGCAGTGAAAGCCTAGTCGACTACAATGAGCAGTTCTTC.

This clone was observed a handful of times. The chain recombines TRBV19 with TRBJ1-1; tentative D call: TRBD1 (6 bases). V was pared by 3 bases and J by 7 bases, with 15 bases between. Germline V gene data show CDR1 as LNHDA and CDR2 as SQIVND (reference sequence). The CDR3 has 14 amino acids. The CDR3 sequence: CASSIQGTRFEAFF. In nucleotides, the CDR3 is TGTGCCAGTAGTATCCAGGGGACTCGTTTTGAAGCTTTCTTT.

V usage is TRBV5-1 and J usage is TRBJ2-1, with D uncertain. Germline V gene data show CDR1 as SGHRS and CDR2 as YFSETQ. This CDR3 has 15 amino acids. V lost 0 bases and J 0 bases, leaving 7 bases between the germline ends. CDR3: CASSLDVSSYNEQFF. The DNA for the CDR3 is TGCGCCAGCAGCTTGGACGTCAGCTCCTACAATGAGCAGTTCTTC.

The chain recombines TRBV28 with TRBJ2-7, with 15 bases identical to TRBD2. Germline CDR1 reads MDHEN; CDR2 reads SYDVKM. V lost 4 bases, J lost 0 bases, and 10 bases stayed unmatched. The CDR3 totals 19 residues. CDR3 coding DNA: TGTGCCAGCAGTTCTAACCTAGGACTAGCGGGAGGGAGCTCCTACGAGCAGTACTTC. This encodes CASSSNLGLAGGSSYEQYF.

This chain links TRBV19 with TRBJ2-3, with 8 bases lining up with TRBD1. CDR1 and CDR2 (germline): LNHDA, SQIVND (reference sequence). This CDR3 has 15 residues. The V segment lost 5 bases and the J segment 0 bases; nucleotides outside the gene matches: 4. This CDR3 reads CASSLRDRSTDTQYF. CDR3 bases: TGTGCCAGTAGTCTCCGGGACAGGAGCACAGATACGCAGTATTTT.

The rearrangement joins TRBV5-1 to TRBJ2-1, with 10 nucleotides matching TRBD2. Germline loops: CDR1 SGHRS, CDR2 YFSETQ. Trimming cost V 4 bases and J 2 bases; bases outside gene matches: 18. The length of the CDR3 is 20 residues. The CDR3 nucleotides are TGCGCCAGCAGCCACCAAAGCGGGAGGGGGCGGCTTTCCACCTACAATGAGCAGTTCTTC. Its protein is CASSHQSGRGRLSTYNEQFF. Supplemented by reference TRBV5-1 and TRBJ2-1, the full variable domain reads KAGVTQTPRYLIKTRGQQVTLSCSPISGHRSVSWYQQTPGQGLQFLFEYFSETQRNKGNFPGRFSGRQFSNSRSEMNVSTLELGDSALYLCASSHQSGRGRLSTYNEQFFGPGTRLTVL.

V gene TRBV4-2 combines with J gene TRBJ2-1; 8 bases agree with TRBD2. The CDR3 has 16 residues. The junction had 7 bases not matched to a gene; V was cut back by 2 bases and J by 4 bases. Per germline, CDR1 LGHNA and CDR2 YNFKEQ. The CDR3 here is CASSQTELAEYNEQFF. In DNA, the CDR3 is TGTGCCAGCAGCCAAACGGAACTAGCGGAGTACAATGAGCAGTTCTTC.

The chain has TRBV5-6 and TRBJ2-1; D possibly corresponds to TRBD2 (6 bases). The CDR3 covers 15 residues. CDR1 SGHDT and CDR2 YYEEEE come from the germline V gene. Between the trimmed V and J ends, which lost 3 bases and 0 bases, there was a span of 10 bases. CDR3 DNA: TGTGCCAGCAGCTCCGGGAGTCTCTCCTACAATGAGCAGTTCTTC. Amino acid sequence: CASSSGSLSYNEQFF.

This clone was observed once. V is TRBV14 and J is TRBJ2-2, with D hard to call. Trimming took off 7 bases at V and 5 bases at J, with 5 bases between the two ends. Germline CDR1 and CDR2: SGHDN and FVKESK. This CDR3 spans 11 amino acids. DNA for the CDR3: TGTGCCAGCAAGGGTACCGGGGAGCTGTTTTTT. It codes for CASKGTGELFF.

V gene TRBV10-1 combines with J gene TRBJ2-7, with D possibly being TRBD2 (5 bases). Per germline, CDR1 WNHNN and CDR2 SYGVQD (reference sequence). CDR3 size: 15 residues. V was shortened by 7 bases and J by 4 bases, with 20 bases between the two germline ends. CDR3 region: CASNLEVAPLYEQYF. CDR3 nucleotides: TGCGCCAGCAATCTGGAGGTAGCTCCCCTTTACGAGCAGTACTTC.

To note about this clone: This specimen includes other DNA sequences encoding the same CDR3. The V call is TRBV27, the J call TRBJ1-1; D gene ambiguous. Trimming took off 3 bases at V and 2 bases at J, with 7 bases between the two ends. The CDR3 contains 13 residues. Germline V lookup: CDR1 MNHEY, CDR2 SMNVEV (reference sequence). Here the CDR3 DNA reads TGTGCCAGCAGTTTGCTTGGAAACACTGAAGCTTTCTTT. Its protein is CASSLLGNTEAFF.

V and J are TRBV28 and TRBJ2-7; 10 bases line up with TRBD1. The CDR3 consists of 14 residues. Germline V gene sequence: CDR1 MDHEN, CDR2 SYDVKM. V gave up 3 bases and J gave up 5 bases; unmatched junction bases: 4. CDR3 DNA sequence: TGTGCCAGCAGTTTTCCAGGACAGGGGGACGAGCAGTACTTC. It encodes CASSFPGQGDEQYF.

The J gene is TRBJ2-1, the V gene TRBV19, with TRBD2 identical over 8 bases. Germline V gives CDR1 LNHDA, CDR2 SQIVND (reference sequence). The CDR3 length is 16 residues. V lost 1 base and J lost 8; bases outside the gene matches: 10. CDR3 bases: TGTGCCAGTAGTATAGTGGGCGGCGGGAGGTCTGATGAGCAGTTCTTC. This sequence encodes CASSIVGGGRSDEQFF.

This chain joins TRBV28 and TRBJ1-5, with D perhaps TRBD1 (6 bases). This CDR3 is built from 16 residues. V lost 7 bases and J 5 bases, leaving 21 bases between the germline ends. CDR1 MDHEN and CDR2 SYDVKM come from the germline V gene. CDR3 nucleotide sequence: TGTGCCAGCAAGACGAGGGGGGGTAAAGCCGATCAGCCCCAGCATTTT. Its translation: CASKTRGGKADQPQHF.

The CDR3 sequence: CASSPFRRVNTEAFF. The CDR3 DNA is TGTGCCAGCAGCCCCTTCCGGCGCGTGAACACTGAAGCTTTCTTT. This chain links TRBV28 with TRBJ1-1; D remains ambiguous. The CDR3 spans 15 residues. Germline V lookup: CDR1 MDHEN, CDR2 SYDVKM. With 6 bases removed from V and 0 bases from J, the gap between germline ends came to 14 bases.

CDR3 in amino acids: CASSTTSGDYNEQFF. For the CDR3, the DNA is TGTGCCAGCAGCACCACTAGCGGGGATTACAATGAGCAGTTCTTC. The genes are TRBV7-9 and TRBJ2-1, with 10 bases fitting TRBD2. Germline V gives CDR1 SEHNR, CDR2 FQNEAQ (reference sequence). The CDR3 consists of 15 residues. Unmatched junction bases numbered 5, after V lost 5 bases and J lost 4 bases.

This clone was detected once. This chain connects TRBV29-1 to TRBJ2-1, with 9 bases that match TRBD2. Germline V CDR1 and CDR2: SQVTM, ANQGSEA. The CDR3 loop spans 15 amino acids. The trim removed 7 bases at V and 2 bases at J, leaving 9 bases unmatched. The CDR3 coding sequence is TGCAGCGGGAGGAGAGCGGGAGGCCCCTACAATGAGCAGTTCTTC. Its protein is CSGRRAGGPYNEQFF.

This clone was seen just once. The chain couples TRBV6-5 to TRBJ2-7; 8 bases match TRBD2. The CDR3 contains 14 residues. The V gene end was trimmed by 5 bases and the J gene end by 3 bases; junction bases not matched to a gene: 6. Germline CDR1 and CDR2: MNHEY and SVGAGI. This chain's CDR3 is CASSQAGTSYEQYF. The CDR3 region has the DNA TGTGCCAGCAGTCAAGCCGGGACTAGCTACGAGCAGTACTTC.

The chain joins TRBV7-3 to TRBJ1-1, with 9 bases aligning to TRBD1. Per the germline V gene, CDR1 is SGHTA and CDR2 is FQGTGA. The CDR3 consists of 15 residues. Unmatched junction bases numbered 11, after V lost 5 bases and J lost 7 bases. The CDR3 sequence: CASSAQGQGRGEAFF. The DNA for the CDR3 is TGTGCCAGCAGCGCCCAGGGACAGGGACGGGGTGAAGCTTTCTTT.

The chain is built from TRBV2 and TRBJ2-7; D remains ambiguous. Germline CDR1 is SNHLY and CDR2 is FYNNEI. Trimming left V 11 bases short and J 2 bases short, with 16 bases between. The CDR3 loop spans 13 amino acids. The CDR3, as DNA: TGTGCCGGTAGACTGCCAATGGCCTACGAGCAGTACTTC. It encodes CAGRLPMAYEQYF.

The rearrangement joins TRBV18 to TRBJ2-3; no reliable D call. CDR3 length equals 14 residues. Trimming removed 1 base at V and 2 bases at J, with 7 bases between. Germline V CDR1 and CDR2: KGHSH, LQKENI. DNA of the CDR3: TGTGCCAGCTCACCACTAGAGACCACAGATACGCAGTATTTT. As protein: CASSPLETTDTQYF.

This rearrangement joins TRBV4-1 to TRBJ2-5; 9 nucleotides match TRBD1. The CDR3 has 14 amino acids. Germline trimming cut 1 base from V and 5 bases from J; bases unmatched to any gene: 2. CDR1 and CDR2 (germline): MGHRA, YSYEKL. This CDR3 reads CASSQGDREETQYF. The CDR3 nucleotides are TGCGCCAGCAGCCAAGGGGACAGGGAGGAGACCCAGTACTTC.

The CDR3 protein is CASSVEHRGGETQYF. The CDR3 nucleotides are TGTGCCAGCAGCGTAGAGCACCGAGGAGGAGAGACCCAGTACTTC. This sequence joins TRBV9 and TRBJ2-5; possibly TRBD2 for D (5 bases). V was cut by 0 bases and J by 4 bases, with 13 bases left in between. This CDR3 has 15 residues. Germline V gene lookup returns CDR1 SGDLS and CDR2 YYNGEE.

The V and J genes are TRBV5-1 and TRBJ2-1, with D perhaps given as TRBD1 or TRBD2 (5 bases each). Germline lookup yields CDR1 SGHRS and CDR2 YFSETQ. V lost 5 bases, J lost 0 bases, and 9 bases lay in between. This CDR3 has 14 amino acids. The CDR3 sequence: CASRGVSSYNEQFF. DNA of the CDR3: TGCGCCAGCAGGGGGGTGAGCTCCTACAATGAGCAGTTCTTC.

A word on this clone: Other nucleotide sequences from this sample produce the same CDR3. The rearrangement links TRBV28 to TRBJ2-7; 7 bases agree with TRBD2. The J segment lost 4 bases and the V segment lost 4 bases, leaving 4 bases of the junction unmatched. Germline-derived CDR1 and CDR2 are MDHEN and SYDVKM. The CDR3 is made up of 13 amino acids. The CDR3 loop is CASSSGGLYEQYF. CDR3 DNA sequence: TGTGCCAGCAGTTCCGGGGGGTTATACGAGCAGTACTTC.